This passage covers 7 T cell receptor beta chains from one sample sequenced in a study of CD8 T cells in Susac syndrome. A quantity of roughly 0.5 to 1 ug RNA underwent reverse transcription using random hexamers. TCRdb itself ran the immunoSEQ multiplex PCR reads through MiXCR, one entry per CDR3 protein. Of 150,000 to 200,000 distinct CDR3 sequences in the sample, about 95% were seen once. The sequenced material came from CD4+ T cells from PBMCs. The receptors stem from a human donor in good health.

V is TRBV2 and J is TRBJ2-1; TRBD2 matches at 8 bases. The CDR3 runs to 16 residues. V dropped 7 bases and J dropped 6; count of bases not matched to a gene: 14. Germline CDR1 and CDR2: SNHLY and FYNNEI. The CDR3 loop reads CASKFERETYFNEQFF. The CDR3 DNA sequence: TGTGCCAGCAAGTTCGAGCGGGAGACTTATTTCAATGAGCAGTTCTTC.

V is TRBV20-1 and J is TRBJ2-7, with D perhaps TRBD2 (6 bases). The CDR3 spans 12 residues. CDR1 is DFQATT and CDR2 is SNEGSKA in the germline V gene (reference sequence). V lost 5 bases and J lost 2, with 10 bases in between. The CDR3 reads CSALEGTYEQYF. The DNA of the CDR3 is TGCAGTGCTCTGGAGGGAACCTACGAGCAGTACTTC.

The chain uses TRBV20-1 and TRBJ2-1; the match to TRBD2 covers 11 bases. Looked up from germline, CDR1 is DFQATT and CDR2 is SNEGSKA (reference sequence). There are 15 residues in the CDR3. V trimming: 3 bases; J trimming: 7 bases; junction bases outside the gene matches: 8. The CDR3 DNA follows: TGCAGTGCTAGTTATAGCGGGAGGGCCAAGAATGAGCAGTTCTTC. Amino acid sequence: CSASYSGRAKNEQFF.

This chain links TRBV3-1 with TRBJ2-1; D may be TRBD2 (5 bases). The CDR3 extends over 18 amino acids. In germline, CDR1 is LGHDT, CDR2 YNNKEL (reference sequence). Trimming took 2 bases from V and 3 from J, leaving 20 bases between them. The CDR3 DNA follows: TGTGCCAGCAGCCAATTGCCGTCGGGCGGGCTACGCTACAATGAGCAGTTCTTC. It is translated as CASSQLPSGGLRYNEQFF.

The chain is built from TRBV9 and TRBJ2-3; D unresolved. CDR3 length: 15 residues. The germline V and J ends were trimmed by 0 bases and 0 bases, with 8 bases remaining between them. Looked up from germline, CDR1 is SGDLS and CDR2 is YYNGEE. In nucleotides, the CDR3 is TGTGCCAGCAGCGTAGCTATCAGGAGCACAGATACGCAGTATTTT. Protein product: CASSVAIRSTDTQYF.

The chain employs TRBV28 and TRBJ2-1, with D maybe TRBD1 (5 bases). Trimming shortened V by 7 bases and J by 2 bases, and 12 bases separated the two germline ends. CDR3 size: 14 residues. Germline V gene data show CDR1 as MDHEN and CDR2 as SYDVKM. CDR3 residues: CASKGREPYNEQFF. In DNA form, the CDR3 reads TGTGCCAGCAAAGGCAGGGAACCCTACAATGAGCAGTTCTTC.

The chain has TRBV3-1 and TRBJ2-7, with a possible D match to TRBD2 (6 bases). V was pared by 4 bases and J by 4 bases, with 14 bases between. Germline lookup yields CDR1 LGHDT and CDR2 YNNKEL (reference sequence). The CDR3 length is 14 residues. CDR3: CASSPSLRGYEQYF. CDR3 DNA: TGTGCCAGCAGCCCATCTCTGCGGGGATACGAGCAGTACTTC.